These 6 T cell receptor beta chains share one sample of origin, sequenced in a study of T cells in Graves' hyperthyroidism and ophthalmopathy. It was RNA transcripts that yielded the amplified TCR beta CDR3 regions. RT-PCR in the first round (using the HTBI primer set) targeted the TCR CDR3. TCRdb re-called the multiplex PCR reads with MiXCR, one entry per CDR3 protein. The sample has approximately 210,000 distinct CDR3 sequences, about a sixth seen once; the top ten hold under 65%. Sequenced material: blood. Receptor source: a man aged 45-60 years with Graves' hyperthyroidism.

The CDR3 DNA is TGTGCCACCAGCAGAGATAGGGGACAGTCTCTCTATGGCTACACCTTC. Protein sequence: CATSRDRGQSLYGYTF. V gene TRBV15 combines with J gene TRBJ1-2, with 7 bases lining up with TRBD1. Trimming took 0 bases from V and 4 from J; bases not matched to a gene: 8. This CDR3 contains 16 residues. Per germline, CDR1 LNHNV and CDR2 YYDKDF (reference sequence).

This clonotype was observed many times. This chain connects TRBV28 to TRBJ2-7; TRBD2 aligns across 8 bases. Germline assignment: CDR1 MDHEN and CDR2 SYDVKM. CDR3 length: 15 residues. With 8 bases clipped from V and 7 bases from J, the junction kept 16 bases outside the gene matches. In DNA, the CDR3 is TGTGCCAGCGAACAGTGGGGAGCGGGAGCGGGGGAGCAGTACTTC. This sequence encodes CASEQWGAGAGEQYF.

This clonotype was seen at least ten times. This chain links TRBV2 with TRBJ1-2; TRBD1 matches 10 bases. This CDR3 has 14 residues. Germline CDR1 and CDR2: SNHLY and FYNNEI. V shed 6 bases and J 5 bases; nucleotides not matched to a gene: 6. The CDR3 region has the DNA TGTGCCAGCAGACCGGGACAGGGGACTTATGGCTACACCTTC. This sequence encodes CASRPGQGTYGYTF.

This clonotype has ten or more counts. The chain combines TRBV3-1 with TRBJ2-1, with 8 nucleotides matching TRBD2. The ends lost 4 bases at V and 5 bases at J; junction bases unmatched: 7. From germline, CDR1 is LGHDT and CDR2 YNNKEL (reference sequence). The CDR3 contains 15 residues. The DNA of the CDR3 is TGTGCCAGCAGCCTCAGCGGGAGCTTGAACAATGAGCAGTTCTTC. Amino acids: CASSLSGSLNNEQFF.

This clonotype was picked up many times. This chain links TRBV7-2 with TRBJ2-3; D may be TRBD2 (6 bases). V dropped 5 bases and J dropped 13 bases, with 16 bases sitting between them. The CDR3 loop spans 12 amino acids. Germline lookup yields CDR1 SGHTA and CDR2 FQGNSA. The CDR3 reads CASSPLALLEYF. The CDR3 DNA follows: TGTGCCAGCAGCCCCCTAGCGCTCTTGGAGTATTTT. Full variable domain (outside the CDR3, taken from reference TRBV7-2 and TRBJ2-3): GAGVSQSPSNKVTEKGKDVELRCDPISGHTALYWYRQSLGQGLEFLIYFQGNSAPDKSGLPSDRFSAERTGGSVSTLTIQRTQQEDSAVYLCASSPLALLEYFGPGTRLTVL.

The chain links TRBV11-2 to TRBJ2-2, with a possible D match to TRBD2 (6 bases). Trimming removed 2 bases at V and 4 bases at J, with 17 bases between. The CDR3 has 17 residues. Germline V gene sequence: CDR1 SGHAT, CDR2 FQNNGV. CDR3 in amino acids: CASSLYGYGSVTGELFF. CDR3 DNA: TGTGCCAGCAGCTTATATGGGTACGGGAGCGTCACCGGGGAGCTGTTTTTT.